These 25 T cell receptor beta chains share one sample of origin, sequenced in a study of blood T cell repertoires in COVID-19. Here immunoSEQ multiplex PCR was the method, and the copy in TCRdb shows in-frame clones only, minus some. The sample holds 200,000 to 300,000 clones; about 85% are singletons and the top ten take under 4%. Material for sequencing was peripheral blood. These receptors were collected from a man aged 18 to 29 with active or convalescent COVID-19.

The chain is built from TRBV18 and TRBJ1-2, with D possibly matching TRBD1 (5 bases). V shed 2 bases and J shed 8 bases, with 30 bases lying between them. Germline CDR1 KGHSH, CDR2 LQKENI. This CDR3 is 19 amino acids long. This chain's CDR3 is CASSPFPGQGRTRDKGYTF. The CDR3 region has the DNA TGTGCCAGCTCACCATTTCCCGGGCAGGGCCGAACTCGAGACAAGGGCTACACCTTC. The whole variable domain, remainder taken from reference TRBV18 and TRBJ1-2, is NAGVMQNPRHLVRRRGQEARLRCSPMKGHSHVYWYRQLPEEGLKFMVYLQKENIIDESGMPKERFSAEFPKEGPSILRIQQVVRGDSAAYFCASSPFPGQGRTRDKGYTFGSGTRLTVV.

The V and J genes are TRBV10-1 and TRBJ1-1; TRBD1 might be the D (5 bases). The CDR3 sequence is 13 residues long. Germline-derived CDR1 and CDR2 are WNHNN and SYGVQD (reference sequence). Deletions cut 5 bases from V and 1 base from J, with 8 bases between. The CDR3 loop is CASSIGQNTEAFF. The CDR3 coding sequence is TGCGCCAGCAGTATTGGACAGAACACTGAAGCTTTCTTT.

The V and J genes are TRBV4-1 and TRBJ2-2, with 7 bases aligning to TRBD2. V gave up 0 bases and J gave up 0 bases; unmatched junction bases: 4. The CDR3 loop spans 17 amino acids. CDR1 and CDR2 from the germline V gene are MGHRA and YSYEKL. The CDR3 nucleotides are TGCGCCAGCAGCCAAGAATGGGGGGGGTCGAACACCGGGGAGCTGTTTTTT. Translating gives CASSQEWGGSNTGELFF.

The chain recombines TRBV4-3 with TRBJ1-5; D not resolved. CDR3 length: 14 amino acids. The V and J ends lost 1 base and 5 bases respectively, with 9 bases between them. Germline lookup yields CDR1 LGHNA and CDR2 YSLEER. The CDR3 DNA sequence: TGCGCCAGCAGCCAAGGCGGCGGGGATCAGCCCCAGCATTTT. This gives the protein CASSQGGGDQPQHF.

This clone has only one observation. CDR3 protein: CASSPSMNTEAFF. The CDR3 region has the DNA TGTGCCAGCAGTCCTAGCATGAACACTGAAGCTTTCTTT. The chain joins TRBV11-2 to TRBJ1-1; D unresolved. CDR3 length: 13 amino acids. V lost 6 bases to trimming and J lost 0 bases, with 8 bases between them. Germline V gene lookup returns CDR1 SGHAT and CDR2 FQNNGV.

The chain couples TRBV29-1 to TRBJ2-7; the D gene is possibly TRBD2 (5 bases). Germline-derived CDR1 and CDR2 are SQVTM and ANQGSEA. V was shortened by 7 bases and J by 0 bases, with 10 bases between the two germline ends. This CDR3 has 12 amino acids. For the CDR3, the DNA is TGCAGCGGGACTTCGAGCTCCTACGAGCAGTACTTC. Translated, it gives CSGTSSSYEQYF.

This chain connects TRBV7-2 to TRBJ1-3, with D possibly TRBD1 on 5 matching bases. Germline-derived CDR1 and CDR2 are SGHTA and FQGNSA. Trimming removed 0 bases at V and 4 bases at J, with 7 bases between. The CDR3 totals 14 residues. Here the CDR3 DNA reads TGTGCCAGCAGCTTAGCGCGACAGGGAAACACCATATATTTT. As protein: CASSLARQGNTIYF.

The chain has TRBV7-8 and TRBJ1-2, with 8 bases identical to TRBD1. Germline V gene sequence: CDR1 SGHVS, CDR2 FQNEAQ. The CDR3 contains 15 residues. V shed 5 bases, J shed 3 bases, and the junction held 8 bases outside the gene matches. The CDR3 sequence: CASSHQGAGDYGYTF. The CDR3 coding sequence is TGTGCCAGCAGCCACCAGGGGGCGGGGGACTATGGCTACACCTTC.

This sequence joins TRBV7-8 and TRBJ2-1, with unresolved D. V lost 2 bases to trimming and J lost 1 base, with 15 bases between them. The length of the CDR3 is 17 residues. CDR1 and CDR2 from the germline V gene are SGHVS and FQNEAQ. CDR3 coding DNA: TGTGCCAGCAGCTTAAGCTTTGAGAAAAAGTCCTACAATGAGCAGTTCTTC. Its protein product is CASSLSFEKKSYNEQFF.

The chain is built from TRBV12-3 or TRBV12-4 and TRBJ2-7; the D is unclear. V was pared by 6 bases and J by 7 bases, with 10 bases between. This CDR3 contains 11 residues. The CDR3 DNA reads TGTGCCAGCAGCCTGCTAGGTGAGCAGTACTTC. This translates into CASSLLGEQYF.

The chain employs TRBV27 and TRBJ2-7; D unresolved. Trimming took off 8 bases at V and 4 bases at J, with 6 bases between the two ends. The CDR3 loop spans 10 amino acids. CDR1 and CDR2 (germline): MNHEY, SMNVEV (reference sequence). The CDR3 bases are TGTGCCAGCGGGCTATACGAGCAGTACTTC. Amino acids: CASGLYEQYF.

The V call is TRBV14, the J call TRBJ1-6; TRBD1 agrees at 9 bases. The junction had 4 bases not matched to a gene; V was cut back by 3 bases and J by 7 bases. Germline V gene lookup returns CDR1 SGHDN and CDR2 FVKESK. CDR3 length equals 15 residues. The CDR3 DNA reads TGTGCCAGCAGCCACACAGGGGGCTGGAATTCACCCCTCCACTTT. As protein: CASSHTGGWNSPLHF.

The chain joins TRBV30 to TRBJ1-1; the D gene is possibly TRBD1 (5 bases). Germline CDR1 GTSNPN, CDR2 SVGIG (reference sequence). V lost 5 bases, J lost 4 bases, and 14 bases lay in between. This CDR3 spans 13 amino acids. CDR3 amino acids: CAWDIKRGTEAFF. The CDR3 DNA is TGTGCCTGGGATATTAAAAGGGGCACTGAAGCTTTCTTT.

In DNA form, the CDR3 reads TGTGCCACAAAACAGGGGAAGGGTTCACCCCTCCACTTT. Its translation is CATKQGKGSPLHF. The genes are TRBV6-5 and TRBJ1-6, with 7 bases aligning to TRBD1. This CDR3 spans 13 amino acids. V gave up 10 bases and J gave up 9 bases; unmatched junction bases: 9. Looked up from germline, CDR1 is MNHEY and CDR2 is SVGAGI.

This chain uses TRBV27 with TRBJ2-7; a weak D match, TRBD2 (6 bases). The CDR3 runs 15 residues. Trimming cost V 0 bases and J 2 bases, with 11 bases left between them. CDR1 is MNHEY, CDR2 SMNVEV, per germline (reference sequence). The CDR3 DNA reads TGTGCCAGCAGTTTATCGCGGGGCGGCCCCTACGAGCAGTACTTC. This translates into CASSLSRGGPYEQYF.

The J gene is TRBJ1-2, the V gene TRBV27; 8 nucleotides align to TRBD1. The germline CDR1 and CDR2 sequences are MNHEY and SMNVEV (reference sequence). V was clipped by 3 bases and J by 7 bases; unmatched bases: 10. The CDR3 consists of 15 residues. The CDR3 sequence: CASSFPRDRSVGYTF. DNA for the CDR3: TGTGCCAGCAGTTTCCCTCGGGACAGGTCCGTTGGCTACACCTTC.

This clone was detected only a few times. The V call is TRBV7-2, the J call TRBJ1-6; 7 bases line up with TRBD1. J lost 9 bases, V lost 0 bases, and 8 bases had no gene match. The germline gives CDR1 SGHTA, CDR2 FQGNSA. There are 16 residues in the CDR3. Here the CDR3 reads CASSLAEGALGSPLHF. CDR3 nucleotide sequence: TGTGCCAGCAGCTTAGCGGAGGGGGCCCTGGGTTCACCCCTCCACTTT.

The chain joins TRBV9 to TRBJ2-1; weak D call: TRBD1 (6 bases). V was cut by 0 bases and J by 2 bases, with 9 bases left in between. The germline V gene encodes CDR1 SGDLS and CDR2 YYNGEE. This CDR3 contains 15 residues. CDR3 in DNA: TGTGCCAGCAGCGTAGAAGGGGGACCCTACAATGAGCAGTTCTTC. This gives the protein CASSVEGGPYNEQFF.

J is TRBJ2-5 and V is TRBV10-3; TRBD2 aligns across 8 bases. V was clipped by 3 bases and J by 3 bases; unmatched bases: 12. The germline V gene has CDR1 ENHRY and CDR2 SYGVKD. The CDR3 is 17 residues long. The CDR3 spells CAISDHRGPGLEETQYF. The CDR3 DNA reads as TGTGCCATCAGTGATCACAGAGGCCCGGGACTAGAAGAGACCCAGTACTTC.

The chain joins TRBV3-1 (or the pseudogene TRBV3-2) to TRBJ1-4; no reliable D call. In germline, CDR1 is LGHDT, CDR2 YNNKEL (reference sequence). The CDR3 is made up of 15 amino acids. The germline V and J ends were trimmed by 1 base and 8 bases, with 14 bases remaining between them. The CDR3 here is CASSQAAGSGEKLFF. CDR3 nucleotides: TGTGCCAGCAGCCAAGCGGCGGGGAGCGGAGAAAAACTGTTTTTT.

As regards this clone: Being one base from a much bigger clone, this may be a read error. This sequence joins TRBV4-3 and TRBJ1-2; weak D call: TRBD1 (5 bases). V lost 1 base and J lost 2, with 5 bases in between. The germline gives CDR1 LGHNA, CDR2 YSLEER. The CDR3 is made up of 13 amino acids. The CDR3 bases are TGCGCCAGCAGCCAAGGGACAAACTATGGCTACACCTTC. Its translation is CASSQGTNYGYTF.

This chain links TRBV28 with TRBJ2-1; 11 positions agree with TRBD1. CDR3 length: 18 residues. The V and J ends lost 6 bases and 6 bases, in that order; junction bases with no gene match: 16. Germline CDR1 MDHEN, CDR2 SYDVKM. DNA of the CDR3: TGTGCCAGCAGCGAATGGGGGACAGGGGGGACAATAGGCAATGAGCAGTTCTTC. This translates into CASSEWGTGGTIGNEQFF.

V usage is TRBV10-3 and J usage is TRBJ1-2; possibly TRBD1 for D (5 bases). The CDR3 length is 14 residues. The germline V and J ends were trimmed by 0 bases and 0 bases, with 5 bases remaining between them. The germline CDR1 and CDR2 sequences are ENHRY and SYGVKD. The CDR3 spells CAISESTANYGYTF. The CDR3 coding sequence is TGTGCCATCAGTGAGTCGACAGCTAACTATGGCTACACCTTC.

This sequence joins TRBV10-3 and TRBJ1-6, with TRBD1 as a possible D gene (6 bases). Germline CDR1 ENHRY, CDR2 SYGVKD. V lost 4 bases and J 7 bases, leaving 11 bases between the germline ends. The CDR3 is 14 amino acids. The CDR3 is CAISGNRENSPLHF. The CDR3 coding sequence is TGTGCCATCAGTGGCAACAGGGAGAATTCACCCCTCCACTTT.

The V call is TRBV5-1, the J call TRBJ1-2; 9 nucleotides agree with TRBD1. There are 13 residues in the CDR3. Germline V gene lookup returns CDR1 SGHRS and CDR2 YFSETQ. After removal of 0 bases from V and 8 bases from J, the junction contained 2 bases not matched to a gene. CDR3 amino acids: CASSLEGTGGYTF. The DNA for the CDR3 is TGCGCCAGCAGCTTGGAGGGGACAGGGGGCTACACCTTC.